Below are 32 T cell receptor beta chains sequenced from a single sample in a study of T-cell reconstitution after alpha-beta-depleted transplantation in children. Unique molecular identifiers tagged the TCRbeta library. TCRdb reprocessed the PCR reads with MiXCR, giving one entry per CDR3 protein. Of 440,000 or so distinct CDR3 sequences in the sample, 11% were seen once. The specimen was PBMCs from the stem cell graft donor, collected from the stem cell graft. Receptor source: a human donor who donated a stem cell graft to a child with acute myeloid leukemia.

V is TRBV10-3 and J is TRBJ2-7, with D perhaps given as TRBD1 or TRBD2 (5 bases each). The CDR3 spans 14 residues. CDR1 and CDR2 (germline): ENHRY, SYGVKD. The V and J ends lost 10 bases and 1 base respectively, with 17 bases between them. For the CDR3, the DNA is TGTGCCACAAGACGGGACGGTGGTTCCTACGAGCAGTACGTC. This gives the protein CATRRDGGSYEQYV.

V gene TRBV29-1 combines with J gene TRBJ1-3; D is perhaps TRBD1 (5 bases). The V gene's germline CDR1 is SQVTM and CDR2 ANQGSEA. V shed 4 bases and J shed 2 bases, with 9 bases lying between them. The CDR3 runs to 13 residues. CDR3 DNA sequence: TGCAGCGTTGGCAAGGGACCTGGAAACACCATATATTTT. Its translation: CSVGKGPGNTIYF.

As DNA, the CDR3 is TGTGCCTGGAGTGTAAGGGGTTGGTCTGGGGCCAACGTCCTGACTTTC. It specifies CAWSVRGWSGANVLTF. The chain uses TRBV30 and TRBJ2-6; perhaps TRBD1 as D (5 bases). V lost 0 bases and J 1 base, leaving 10 bases between the germline ends. Germline V gene data show CDR1 as GTSNPN and CDR2 as SVGIG (reference sequence). This CDR3 comprises 16 residues.

There are many counts of this clonotype. The chain carries TRBV7-2 and TRBJ2-3; TRBD2 matches 8 bases. The germline gives CDR1 SGHTA, CDR2 FQGNSA. The CDR3 length is 16 residues. V lost 5 bases to trimming and J lost 6 bases; unmatched junction nucleotides: 13. The CDR3 is CASSPWTSSYGDTQYF. The CDR3 DNA is TGTGCCAGCAGCCCCTGGACTAGCTCCTATGGCGATACGCAGTATTTT.

The chain uses TRBV20-1 and TRBJ1-3; D not certain. Germline CDR1 reads DFQATT; CDR2 reads SNEGSKA (reference sequence). The CDR3 is 17 amino acids. The V end lost 6 bases, the J end lost 0 bases, and 21 bases lay between the germline ends. This chain's CDR3 is CSALDAAAMYSGNTIYF. The CDR3 coding sequence is TGCAGTGCCCTAGATGCGGCAGCCATGTACTCTGGAAACACCATATATTTT.

This clonotype appeared a few times. The chain couples TRBV7-2 to TRBJ2-7, with TRBD2 matching 11 bases. This CDR3 spans 15 amino acids. The germline gives CDR1 SGHTA, CDR2 FQGNSA. V lost 5 bases to trimming and J lost 4 bases; unmatched junction nucleotides: 7. The CDR3 bases are TGTGCCAGCAGCGAATGGACTAGCGGGCCGTACGAGCAGTACTTC. Translated: CASSEWTSGPYEQYF.

This clonotype was observed many times. The rearrangement joins TRBV9 to TRBJ2-7; TRBD1 is a possible D gene (6 bases). Germline V gives CDR1 SGDLS, CDR2 YYNGEE. The CDR3 runs 15 residues. The V gene lost 4 bases and the J gene lost 0 bases, with 14 bases spanning the gap. CDR3 coding DNA: TGTGCCAGCAGCCCCGGGGACACTAGCTCCTACGAGCAGTACGTC. Translated, it gives CASSPGDTSSYEQYV.

This clonotype was seen only a few times. The CDR3 loop is CSAPGTSGGTDEQFF. The CDR3 DNA reads as TGCAGTGCCCCCGGGACTAGCGGGGGGACGGATGAGCAGTTCTTC. The chain joins TRBV20-1 to TRBJ2-1, with TRBD2 identical over 15 bases. V was clipped by 6 bases and J by 8 bases; unmatched bases: 8. CDR1 and CDR2 from the germline V gene are DFQATT and SNEGSKA (reference sequence). The CDR3 length is 15 residues.

V usage is TRBV9 and J usage is TRBJ2-1; D perhaps matches TRBD2 (5 bases). The V and J ends lost 0 bases and 6 bases respectively, with 10 bases between them. Germline V CDR1 and CDR2: SGDLS, YYNGEE. The CDR3 is 14 amino acids. The CDR3 sequence is CASSVASSGNEQFF. In nucleotides, the CDR3 is TGTGCCAGCAGCGTAGCTAGCAGCGGCAATGAGCAGTTCTTC.

The chain uses TRBV5-1 and TRBJ2-1; D uncertain. The CDR3 sequence is 14 residues long. Between the trimmed V and J ends, which lost 4 bases and 0 bases, there was a span of 8 bases. Germline V gene sequence: CDR1 SGHRS, CDR2 YFSETQ. Here the CDR3 reads CASSARSSYNEQFF. CDR3 coding DNA: TGCGCCAGCAGCGCAAGGAGCTCCTACAATGAGCAGTTCTTC.

This clonotype was counted a few times. The chain joins TRBV7-9 to TRBJ2-1; the match to TRBD2 covers 7 bases. V lost 0 bases, J lost 5 bases, and 4 bases stayed unmatched. The CDR3 runs to 15 residues. Per the germline V gene, CDR1 is SEHNR and CDR2 is FQNEAQ (reference sequence). The CDR3 is CASSLAGGPHNEQFF. CDR3 nucleotide sequence: TGTGCCAGCAGCTTAGCGGGAGGGCCGCACAATGAGCAGTTCTTC. The whole variable domain, filled in from reference TRBV7-9 and TRBJ2-1, reads DTGVSQNPRHKITKRGQNVTFRCDPISEHNRLYWYRQTLGQGPEFLTYFQNEAQLEKSRLLSDRFSAERPKGSFSTLEIQRTEQGDSAMYLCASSLAGGPHNEQFFGPGTRLTVL.

This clonotype appeared a few times. The chain employs TRBV11-3 and TRBJ2-3; TRBD2 matches at 8 bases. CDR1 is SGHNT and CDR2 is YENEEA in the germline V gene. Unmatched junction bases numbered 5, after V lost 0 bases and J lost 3 bases. The CDR3 covers 16 residues. CDR3 sequence reads: CASSLDQSGRTDTQYF. The CDR3 DNA sequence: TGTGCCAGCAGCTTAGATCAGAGCGGGAGAACAGATACGCAGTATTTT.

V and J are TRBV5-1 and TRBJ1-1; TRBD1 might be the D (5 bases). From germline, CDR1 is SGHRS and CDR2 YFSETQ. This CDR3 region has 15 residues. Trimming took off 2 bases at V and 1 base at J, with 12 bases between the two ends. The chain's CDR3 is CASSFYAGTNTEAFF. In DNA, the CDR3 is TGCGCCAGCAGCTTTTATGCAGGGACGAACACTGAAGCTTTCTTT. The variable domain in full, completed from reference TRBV5-1 and TRBJ1-1, reads KAGVTQTPRYLIKTRGQQVTLSCSPISGHRSVSWYQQTPGQGLQFLFEYFSETQRNKGNFPGRFSGRQFSNSRSEMNVSTLELGDSALYLCASSFYAGTNTEAFFGQGTRLTVV.

This chain links TRBV11-1 with TRBJ2-7; D not certain. V shed 0 bases and J shed 6 bases, with 12 bases lying between them. The CDR3 extends over 14 amino acids. CDR1 SGHAT and CDR2 FQDESV come from the germline V gene (reference sequence). Here the CDR3 reads CASSLAPGAAEQYF. The CDR3 bases are TGTGCCAGCAGCTTAGCCCCAGGCGCGGCCGAGCAGTACTTC.

This clonotype was seen a handful of times. The V gene is TRBV3-1, the J gene TRBJ1-1, with 7 nucleotides matching TRBD1. Trimming took 0 bases from V and 6 from J; bases not matched to a gene: 7. This CDR3 has 15 residues. Germline lookup yields CDR1 LGHDT and CDR2 YNNKEL (reference sequence). CDR3 sequence: CASSQDGGGVPEAFF. In DNA, the CDR3 is TGTGCCAGCAGCCAAGACGGAGGGGGCGTACCTGAAGCTTTCTTT.

The DNA of the CDR3 is TGCGCCAGCAGCTTCTCCACCGGCATGAACGAGCAGTACTTC. It codes for CASSFSTGMNEQYF. The chain joins TRBV5-1 to TRBJ2-7; D gene ambiguous. The germline gives CDR1 SGHRS, CDR2 YFSETQ. Deletions cut 2 bases from V and 5 bases from J, with 14 bases between. CDR3 length: 14 residues. The variable domain in full, completed from reference TRBV5-1 and TRBJ2-7, reads KAGVTQTPRYLIKTRGQQVTLSCSPISGHRSVSWYQQTPGQGLQFLFEYFSETQRNKGNFPGRFSGRQFSNSRSEMNVSTLELGDSALYLCASSFSTGMNEQYFGPGTRLTVT.

The chain couples TRBV6-5 to TRBJ1-6; D ambiguous. V gave up 0 bases and J gave up 13 bases, with 10 bases separating them. Germline values: CDR1 MNHEY, CDR2 SVGAGI. CDR3 length equals 13 residues. The CDR3 is CASSYSGSRPLHF. DNA for the CDR3: TGTGCCAGCAGTTACTCGGGCTCTCGGCCCCTCCACTTT.

This clonotype occurred a few times. The chain employs TRBV11-2 and TRBJ2-3, with D perhaps being TRBD1 or TRBD2 (6 bases each). CDR3 size: 15 residues. Germline assignment: CDR1 SGHAT and CDR2 FQNNGV. Trimming shortened V by 0 bases and J by 4 bases, and 11 bases separated the two germline ends. The CDR3 DNA follows: TGTGCCAGCAGCTTAGAAGGGGGGCCCGCAGATACGCAGTATTTT. Translation: CASSLEGGPADTQYF.

This clonotype has more than one count but fewer than ten. This chain joins TRBV6-5 and TRBJ1-1, with D maybe TRBD1 (5 bases). Per the germline V gene, CDR1 is MNHEY and CDR2 is SVGAGI. V gave up 2 bases and J gave up 6 bases, with 13 bases separating them. The CDR3 sequence is 14 residues long. CDR3 residues: CASSYRGGVAEAFF. CDR3 bases: TGTGCCAGCAGTTACAGGGGAGGGGTTGCTGAAGCTTTCTTT.

J is TRBJ2-5 and V is TRBV20-1, with D possibly being TRBD1 or TRBD2 (5 bases each). V lost 2 bases to trimming and J lost 5 bases, with 9 bases between them. The V gene's germline CDR1 is DFQATT and CDR2 SNEGSKA (reference sequence). CDR3 length: 12 amino acids. In nucleotides, the CDR3 is TGCAGTGCTAGAACAGGCGGGGAGACCCAGTACTTC. It specifies CSARTGGETQYF.

This clonotype has only a few counts. In DNA, the CDR3 is TGTGCCAGCCAGGACAGCTGGTATGGCTACACCTTC. Encoded protein: CASQDSWYGYTF. The chain employs TRBV12-3 or TRBV12-4 and TRBJ1-2, with D perhaps matching TRBD1 (6 bases). This CDR3 is 12 amino acids long. Trimming pared 8 bases from V and 5 bases from J, leaving 12 bases between.

This clonotype was detected only a few times. The chain recombines TRBV5-1 with TRBJ2-1, with TRBD2 identical over 14 bases. This CDR3 region has 15 residues. Per germline, CDR1 SGHRS and CDR2 YFSETQ. Trimming cost V 4 bases and J 10 bases; bases outside gene matches: 7. CDR3 sequence (DNA): TGCGCCAGCAGCCCAGGGACTAGCGGGAGTGGAGAGCAGTTCTTC. This sequence encodes CASSPGTSGSGEQFF. Full variable domain (outside the CDR3, taken from reference TRBV5-1 and TRBJ2-1): KAGVTQTPRYLIKTRGQQVTLSCSPISGHRSVSWYQQTPGQGLQFLFEYFSETQRNKGNFPGRFSGRQFSNSRSEMNVSTLELGDSALYLCASSPGTSGSGEQFFGPGTRLTVL.

This clonotype has only a few counts. The rearrangement links TRBV15 to TRBJ1-6; no firm D call. Germline CDR1 LNHNV, CDR2 YYDKDF (reference sequence). The V end lost 5 bases, the J end lost 8 bases, and 10 bases lay between the germline ends. The CDR3 extends over 13 amino acids. CDR3 coding DNA: TGTGCCACCAGCCTGACCCCGGATTCACCCCTCCACTTT. Translation: CATSLTPDSPLHF.

In its sample, this clonotype was seen a few times. This chain links TRBV7-6 with TRBJ2-3; a possible D gene is TRBD2 (7 bases). The CDR3 runs to 15 residues. V was cut by 5 bases and J by 6 bases, with 18 bases left in between. Germline V gene data show CDR1 as SGHVS and CDR2 as FNYEAQ. The CDR3, as DNA: TGTGCCAGCAGCCCTCGGCCCGGGGGGCCTGATACGCAGTATTTT. Protein sequence: CASSPRPGGPDTQYF.

This clonotype showed up many times. The gene calls are TRBV5-1 and TRBJ1-5; weak D call: TRBD1 (5 bases). V was clipped by 0 bases and J by 8 bases, with 9 bases between them. CDR3 length: 13 amino acids. Germline CDR1 SGHRS, CDR2 YFSETQ. The CDR3 region is CASSLAGSEPQHF. CDR3 bases: TGCGCCAGCAGCTTGGCAGGGTCGGAGCCCCAGCATTTT. The full variable domain, rest sourced from reference TRBV5-1 and TRBJ1-5, is KAGVTQTPRYLIKTRGQQVTLSCSPISGHRSVSWYQQTPGQGLQFLFEYFSETQRNKGNFPGRFSGRQFSNSRSEMNVSTLELGDSALYLCASSLAGSEPQHFGDGTRLSIL.

The rearrangement joins TRBV20-1 to TRBJ2-5, with TRBD2 matching 10 bases. V shed 3 bases, J shed 4 bases, and the junction held 11 bases outside the gene matches. Germline V CDR1 and CDR2: DFQATT, SNEGSKA (reference sequence). This CDR3 comprises 16 residues. CDR3 loop: CSASGSGRSLVETQYF. The CDR3 bases are TGCAGTGCTAGTGGTAGCGGGAGGAGCCTGGTAGAGACCCAGTACTTC.

The chain joins TRBV25-1 to TRBJ1-1; 10 nucleotides line up with TRBD1. Germline V gives CDR1 MGHDK, CDR2 SYGVNS. J lost 4 bases, V lost 5 bases, and 7 bases had no gene match. The CDR3 is made up of 15 amino acids. CDR3 DNA: TGTGCCAGCAGTCAGGGACAGGGGTTTTCCACTGAAGCTTTCTTT. It encodes CASSQGQGFSTEAFF.

This clonotype was seen many times. The rearrangement uses TRBV7-2 and TRBJ2-3; TRBD1 might be the D (5 bases). CDR3 length equals 13 residues. The germline gives CDR1 SGHTA, CDR2 FQGNSA. V lost 5 bases and J lost 7, with 13 bases in between. The CDR3 nucleotides are TGTGCCAGCAGCCAAACCCAGGGATATACGCAGTATTTT. Its protein product is CASSQTQGYTQYF.

This clonotype has a count of ten or more. The chain carries TRBV9 and TRBJ1-6; TRBD1 matches at 7 bases. There are 15 residues in the CDR3. Trimming cost V 0 bases and J 4 bases; bases outside gene matches: 1. The germline CDR1 and CDR2 sequences are SGDLS and YYNGEE. The CDR3 DNA reads as TGTGCCAGCAGCGTAGACAGGGGATATAATTCACCCCTCCACTTT. Protein sequence: CASSVDRGYNSPLHF.

This clonotype was counted at least ten times. The rearrangement joins TRBV5-1 to TRBJ2-5; D may be TRBD2 (6 bases). The CDR3 is made up of 14 amino acids. Germline V gene data show CDR1 as SGHRS and CDR2 as YFSETQ. The V end was cut by 4 bases, the J end by 4 bases, with 14 bases between. The CDR3 spells CASSRTGLLETQYF. CDR3 nucleotides: TGCGCCAGCAGCCGGACGGGACTGTTAGAGACCCAGTACTTC.

This clonotype was found a few times. The chain couples TRBV29-1 to TRBJ1-1; the D is unclear. Trimming pared 4 bases from V and 0 bases from J, leaving 9 bases between. Germline loops: CDR1 SQVTM, CDR2 ANQGSEA. The CDR3 contains 13 residues. CDR3: CSVAPRMNTEAFF. CDR3 bases: TGCAGCGTTGCCCCCCGCATGAACACTGAAGCTTTCTTT.

This clonotype was seen only a few times. The chain couples TRBV30 to TRBJ1-2; D unresolved. The V gene lost 4 bases and the J gene lost 8 bases, with 11 bases spanning the gap. CDR1 and CDR2 from the germline V gene are GTSNPN and SVGIG (reference sequence). The length of the CDR3 is 11 residues. The DNA for the CDR3 is TGTGCCTGGAAGCTGGGGAGCGGCTACACCTTC. It encodes CAWKLGSGYTF.